The rows below give T cell receptor beta chains drawn from one sample of a study of CD8 T cells in Susac syndrome. Each CDR3 protein is one row after TCRdb ran MiXCR on the immunoSEQ multiplex PCR reads. The repertoire holds roughly 150,000 distinct CDR3 sequences, with approximately 95% as singletons. What was sequenced was CD4+ T cells from PBMCs. Source of these receptors: a human donor with Susac syndrome. CDR3s leave out the opening cysteine and the closing phenylalanine or tryptophan. Each record gives: CDR3 protein, D gene, J gene, V gene. A D gene is named only where the DNA matches it firmly.

cdr3_aa: SARDTGQAYGYT
d_call: TRBD1
j_call: TRBJ1-2
v_call: TRBV20-1

cdr3_aa: ASSLTSGSKEQY
d_call: TRBD2
j_call: TRBJ2-7
v_call: TRBV9

cdr3_aa: ASSQPHRLAGRETQY
d_call: TRBD2
j_call: TRBJ2-5
v_call: TRBV3-1

cdr3_aa: ASTWTGVGEKLF
d_call: NA
j_call: TRBJ1-4
v_call: TRBV7-9

cdr3_aa: ASRMTGALGEQY
d_call: TRBD1
j_call: TRBJ2-7
v_call: TRBV6-5

cdr3_aa: SASKGQGATDTQY
d_call: TRBD1
j_call: TRBJ2-3
v_call: TRBV20-1

cdr3_aa: AINEQY
d_call: NA
j_call: TRBJ2-7
v_call: TRBV10-3

cdr3_aa: ASSLHPMNTEAF
d_call: NA
j_call: TRBJ1-1
v_call: TRBV11-2

cdr3_aa: ASLRASYNEQF
d_call: NA
j_call: TRBJ2-1
v_call: TRBV6-1

cdr3_aa: ASSVRGQRYEQY
d_call: NA
j_call: TRBJ2-7
v_call: TRBV12-3/TRBV12-4

cdr3_aa: ASSLAGGPGNEQF
d_call: NA
j_call: TRBJ2-1
v_call: TRBV7-7

cdr3_aa: ATSTLGAAVETQY
d_call: NA
j_call: TRBJ2-5
v_call: TRBV15

cdr3_aa: ASTVGGLLNTEAF
d_call: NA
j_call: TRBJ1-1
v_call: TRBV28

cdr3_aa: SAPSRGDYGYT
d_call: NA
j_call: TRBJ1-2
v_call: TRBV20-1

cdr3_aa: SALSPLRGKQETQY
d_call: NA
j_call: TRBJ2-5
v_call: TRBV20-1

cdr3_aa: ASSFPPHGETQY
d_call: NA
j_call: TRBJ2-5
v_call: TRBV27

cdr3_aa: ASSQGLGLAEHFYEQY
d_call: TRBD2
j_call: TRBJ2-7
v_call: TRBV3-1

cdr3_aa: ASSLRTGLGELF
d_call: TRBD1
j_call: TRBJ2-2
v_call: TRBV12-3/TRBV12-4

cdr3_aa: ASSEVATKGADTQY
d_call: NA
j_call: TRBJ2-3
v_call: TRBV6-1

cdr3_aa: SVGNAYEQY
d_call: NA
j_call: TRBJ2-7
v_call: TRBV29-1

cdr3_aa: ASSEAGPSNQPQH
d_call: NA
j_call: TRBJ1-5
v_call: TRBV6-1

cdr3_aa: ASSPFGQGEF
d_call: TRBD1
j_call: TRBJ2-1
v_call: TRBV18

cdr3_aa: ASSVSGTPYNEQF
d_call: NA
j_call: TRBJ2-1
v_call: TRBV9

cdr3_aa: ASSPGTDYFSTNEKLF
d_call: NA
j_call: TRBJ1-4
v_call: TRBV13

cdr3_aa: ATSDSGTVYNEQF
d_call: NA
j_call: TRBJ2-1
v_call: TRBV24-1

cdr3_aa: ASSEWDRETQY
d_call: NA
j_call: TRBJ2-5
v_call: TRBV7-2

cdr3_aa: ASSQGGPGTSGGLYNEQF
d_call: TRBD2
j_call: TRBJ2-1
v_call: TRBV14

cdr3_aa: ASSEVRQETQY
d_call: NA
j_call: TRBJ2-5
v_call: TRBV18

cdr3_aa: ASSPLGAGGDTQY
d_call: TRBD2
j_call: TRBJ2-3
v_call: TRBV3-1

cdr3_aa: ASSEGMYNEQF
d_call: NA
j_call: TRBJ2-1
v_call: TRBV2

cdr3_aa: ASRTGQGTNTEAF
d_call: TRBD1
j_call: TRBJ1-1
v_call: TRBV2

cdr3_aa: ASEPAGWSQPQH
d_call: NA
j_call: TRBJ1-5
v_call: TRBV2

cdr3_aa: SAIRGLAGGDNEQF
d_call: TRBD2
j_call: TRBJ2-1
v_call: TRBV20-1

cdr3_aa: ASSQGGKRTGELF
d_call: NA
j_call: TRBJ2-2
v_call: TRBV3-1

cdr3_aa: ASSYKGRGPETQY
d_call: TRBD1
j_call: TRBJ2-5
v_call: TRBV6-5

cdr3_aa: SVTGHEQF
d_call: TRBD1
j_call: TRBJ2-1
v_call: TRBV29-1

cdr3_aa: ASSPPPGEQY
d_call: NA
j_call: TRBJ2-3
v_call: TRBV7-2

cdr3_aa: SVRATVEAF
d_call: NA
j_call: TRBJ1-1
v_call: TRBV29-1

cdr3_aa: ASSWDSIKQY
d_call: TRBD1
j_call: TRBJ2-7
v_call: TRBV2

cdr3_aa: ASSLTGEPLYEQY
d_call: NA
j_call: TRBJ2-7
v_call: TRBV7-9

cdr3_aa: ASSLGGQGHEQY
d_call: TRBD1
j_call: TRBJ2-7
v_call: TRBV5-1